Below, 17 T cell receptor beta chains from the same sample are listed, as sequenced in a study of T cell responses to AZD1222 COVID-19 vaccine. TCRdb's table, derived via immunoSEQ multiplex PCR, lists solely in-frame clones and lacks some. The table records fewer than 200,000 clones, roughly nine tenths of them present only once. The specimen was peripheral blood, collected 28 days after the second dose of the MenACWY control vaccine. The receptors here all came from an adult who received the MenACWY meningococcal vaccine as a control.

The chain has TRBV11-2 and TRBJ2-1; D may match TRBD1 or TRBD2 (6 bases each). This CDR3 region has 13 residues. CDR1 is SGHAT and CDR2 is FQNNGV in the germline V gene. Between the trimmed V and J ends, which lost 8 bases and 6 bases, there was a span of 14 bases. CDR3: CASCRQEGNEQFF. In nucleotides, the CDR3 is TGTGCCAGCTGCCGACAGGAGGGCAATGAGCAGTTCTTC.

J is TRBJ2-1 and V is TRBV7-6; 11 bases match TRBD2. The CDR3 covers 18 residues. CDR1 and CDR2 (germline): SGHVS, FNYEAQ. J gave up 7 bases and V 5 bases, and 16 bases lay outside the gene matches. The CDR3 DNA is TGTGCCAGCAGCCCATCGACTAGCGGGGCCCTCTCGGGGAATGAGCAGTTCTTC. It is translated as CASSPSTSGALSGNEQFF.

V is TRBV6-5 and J is TRBJ1-2; no definite D call. The CDR3 loop spans 13 amino acids. CDR1 and CDR2 from the germline V gene are MNHEY and SVGAGI. Trimming removed 2 bases at V and 2 bases at J, with 6 bases between. CDR3 protein: CASSYRENYGYTF. The CDR3 bases are TGTGCCAGCAGTTACCGCGAGAACTATGGCTACACCTTC.

V usage is TRBV11-3 and J usage is TRBJ2-7; the D is unclear. Trimming took 1 base from V and 1 from J, leaving 5 bases between them. The CDR3 totals 13 residues. Germline-derived CDR1 and CDR2 are SGHNT and YENEEA. CDR3 sequence (DNA): TGTGCCAGCAGCTTAGGACCGTCCTACGAGCAGTACTTC. It yields the protein CASSLGPSYEQYF.

The chain joins TRBV28 to TRBJ2-7; D remains unclear. CDR1 and CDR2 from the germline V gene are MDHEN and SYDVKM. This CDR3 contains 17 residues. The V gene lost 5 bases and the J gene lost 3 bases, with 23 bases spanning the gap. CDR3 sequence (DNA): TGTGCCAGCAGTCTAACAGACCGGGCCTCTAACCTCTACGAGCAGTACTTC. Amino acids: CASSLTDRASNLYEQYF.

This chain uses TRBV2 with TRBJ1-2; D call uncertain. Trimming pared 4 bases from V and 0 bases from J, leaving 6 bases between. Germline-derived CDR1 and CDR2 are SNHLY and FYNNEI. The CDR3 sequence is 13 residues long. The CDR3 region has the DNA TGTGCCAGCAGTGTTGAGACTAACTATGGCTACACCTTC. It codes for CASSVETNYGYTF.

V and J are TRBV10-2 and TRBJ2-1; 14 bases are shared with TRBD2. V gave up 8 bases and J gave up 9 bases; unmatched junction bases: 6. Germline CDR1 is WSHSY and CDR2 is SAAADI. This CDR3 region has 14 residues. CDR3 sequence reads: CASRLAGGPGEQFF. CDR3 in DNA: TGCGCCAGCCGACTAGCGGGAGGGCCGGGTGAGCAGTTCTTC.

This clone was counted once. The chain employs TRBV27 and TRBJ1-2, with 9 positions matching TRBD1. Germline CDR1 and CDR2: MNHEY and SMNVEV (reference sequence). V trimming: 6 bases; J trimming: 5 bases; junction bases outside the gene matches: 4. The CDR3 runs to 13 residues. The CDR3 reads CASSFGQGYGYTF. In DNA, the CDR3 is TGTGCCAGCAGCTTCGGACAGGGGTATGGCTACACCTTC.

The chain couples TRBV9 to TRBJ1-2, with D perhaps matching TRBD1 (5 bases). Trimming took 4 bases from V and 5 from J, leaving 18 bases between them. The germline CDR1 and CDR2 sequences are SGDLS and YYNGEE. There are 15 residues in the CDR3. The CDR3, as DNA: TGTGCCAGCAGCTCCAGTTGGGGCTCATCATATGGCTACACCTTC. Protein product: CASSSSWGSSYGYTF.

The V and J genes are TRBV11-3 and TRBJ1-3; 8 bases are a match to TRBD1. CDR1 and CDR2 from the germline V gene are SGHNT and YENEEA. The CDR3 contains 15 residues. The J segment lost 0 bases and the V segment lost 5 bases, leaving 3 bases of the junction unmatched. The CDR3 region is CASSLTGGSGNTIYF. In DNA, the CDR3 is TGTGCCAGCAGCCTTACAGGGGGCTCTGGAAACACCATATATTTT.

This chain connects TRBV9 to TRBJ2-7; 7 positions match TRBD2. The CDR3 extends over 19 amino acids. The V gene end was trimmed by 0 bases and the J gene end by 6 bases; junction bases not matched to a gene: 21. CDR1 SGDLS and CDR2 YYNGEE come from the germline V gene. CDR3: CASSVAPSQAGEGHLEQYF. Written as DNA, the CDR3 is TGTGCCAGCAGCGTAGCCCCCTCACAAGCTGGGGAGGGCCATCTCGAGCAGTACTTC.

This chain uses TRBV28 with TRBJ1-4; the D is unclear. This CDR3 spans 14 amino acids. From germline, CDR1 is MDHEN and CDR2 SYDVKM. Trimming removed 4 bases from V and 8 bases from J, with 14 bases in between. The DNA of the CDR3 is TGTGCCAGCAGTTCCCCAGCTCTAAAGGAAAAACTGTTTTTT. Residues: CASSSPALKEKLFF.

The chain joins TRBV4-2 to TRBJ1-2; 8 nucleotides align to TRBD1. The CDR3 sequence is 16 residues long. Germline V gene lookup returns CDR1 LGHNA and CDR2 YNFKEQ. V trimming: 1 base; J trimming: 8 bases; junction bases outside the gene matches: 12. DNA of the CDR3: TGTGCCAGCAGCCAAGGGCCACCAGGGGGCGCGGTGGGCTACACCTTC. This gives the protein CASSQGPPGGAVGYTF.

The V call is TRBV27, the J call TRBJ2-5; D could derive from TRBD1 or TRBD2 (5 bases each). This CDR3 is built from 13 residues. Germline V gene data show CDR1 as MNHEY and CDR2 as SMNVEV (reference sequence). V was shortened by 6 bases and J by 5 bases, with 13 bases between the two germline ends. DNA of the CDR3: TGTGCCAGCAGGGGACCCCTATCGGAGACCCAGTACTTC. This codes for CASRGPLSETQYF.

This chain uses TRBV12-3 or TRBV12-4 with TRBJ2-4; D is unresolved. Between the trimmed V and J ends, which lost 0 bases and 6 bases, there was a span of 3 bases. This CDR3 comprises 12 residues. The CDR3 sequence: CASSLARNIQYF. Written as DNA, the CDR3 is TGTGCCAGCAGTTTAGCGCGAAACATTCAGTACTTC.

This chain joins TRBV11-3 and TRBJ2-7, with 7 positions matching TRBD1. V lost 5 bases to trimming and J lost 5 bases; unmatched junction nucleotides: 9. The CDR3 is made up of 14 amino acids. Germline V gives CDR1 SGHNT, CDR2 YENEEA. CDR3 residues: CASSRLDRAHEQYF. Written as DNA, the CDR3 is TGTGCCAGCAGCCGCCTAGACAGGGCCCACGAGCAGTACTTC. The full variable domain, with the rest looked up from reference TRBV11-3 and TRBJ2-7, is EAGVVQSPRYKIIEKKQPVAFWCNPISGHNTLYWYLQNLGQGPELLIRYENEEAVDDSQLPKDRFSAERLKGVDSTLKIQPAELGDSAVYLCASSRLDRAHEQYFGPGTRLTVT.

The gene calls are TRBV10-3 and TRBJ2-1; tentative D call: TRBD1 (5 bases). V lost 5 bases and J lost 0, with 14 bases in between. The CDR3 extends over 16 amino acids. The germline CDR1 and CDR2 sequences are ENHRY and SYGVKD. CDR3 DNA: TGTGCCATCAGTCAGATACAGGACCTCTCCTACAATGAGCAGTTCTTC. It codes for CAISQIQDLSYNEQFF.